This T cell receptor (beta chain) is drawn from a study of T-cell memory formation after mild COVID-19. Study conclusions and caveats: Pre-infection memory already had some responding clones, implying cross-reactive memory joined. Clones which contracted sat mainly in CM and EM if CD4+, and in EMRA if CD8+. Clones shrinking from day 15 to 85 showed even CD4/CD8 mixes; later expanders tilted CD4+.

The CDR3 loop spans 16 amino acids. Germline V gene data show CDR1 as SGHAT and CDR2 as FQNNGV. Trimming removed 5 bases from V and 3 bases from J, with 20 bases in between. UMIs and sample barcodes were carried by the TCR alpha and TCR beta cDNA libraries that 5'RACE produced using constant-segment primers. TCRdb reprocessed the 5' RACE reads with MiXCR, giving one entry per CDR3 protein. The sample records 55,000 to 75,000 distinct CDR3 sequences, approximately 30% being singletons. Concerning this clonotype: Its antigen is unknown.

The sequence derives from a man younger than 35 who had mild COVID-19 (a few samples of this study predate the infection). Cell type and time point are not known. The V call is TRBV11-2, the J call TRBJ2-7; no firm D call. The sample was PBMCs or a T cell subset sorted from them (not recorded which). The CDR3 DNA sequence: TGTGCCAGCAGCCCGAGTCGGTGGTCCCCCTACTACGAGCAGTACTTC. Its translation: CASSPSRWSPYYEQYF. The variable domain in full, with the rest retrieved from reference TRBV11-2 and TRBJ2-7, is EAGVAQSPRYKIIEKRQSVAFWCNPISGHATLYWYQQILGQGPKLLIQFQNNGVVDDSQLPKDRFSAERLKGVDSTLKIQPAKLEDSAVYLCASSPSRWSPYYEQYFGPGTRLTVT.